The 29 T cell receptor beta chains given below trace back to one sample, sequenced in a study of T cells in Graves' hyperthyroidism and ophthalmopathy. RNA transcripts were the template for amplifying TCR beta CDR3 regions. Researchers ran a first-round RT-PCR on the TCR CDR3 using the HTBI primer set. TCRdb itself ran the multiplex PCR reads through MiXCR, one entry per CDR3 protein. The sample has about 380,000 distinct CDR3 sequences; about 15% are singletons. Material for sequencing was blood. The receptors were gathered from a woman aged 60-70 years with Graves' hyperthyroidism.

This clonotype was counted ten times or more. The chain combines TRBV7-2 with TRBJ1-5, with D unclear. The CDR3 sequence is 13 residues long. The germline V gene has CDR1 SGHTA and CDR2 FQGNSA. V dropped 1 base and J dropped 3 bases, with 4 bases sitting between them. This chain's CDR3 is CASSLGANQPQHF. In nucleotides, the CDR3 is TGTGCCAGCAGCTTAGGGGCCAATCAGCCCCAGCATTTT.

This clonotype was seen ten or more times. The chain links TRBV30 to TRBJ2-5; 9 bases are shared with TRBD1. Germline V CDR1 and CDR2: GTSNPN, SVGIG (reference sequence). The CDR3 is made up of 12 amino acids. V was clipped by 7 bases and J by 5 bases; unmatched bases: 5. CDR3 coding DNA: TGTGCCTACAACAGGGGGCTTGAGACCCAGTACTTC. Encoded protein: CAYNRGLETQYF.

This clonotype was observed at least ten times. This chain links TRBV5-1 with TRBJ1-1; 7 nucleotides line up with TRBD1. V trimming: 5 bases; J trimming: 1 base; junction bases outside the gene matches: 8. Germline CDR1 reads SGHRS; CDR2 reads YFSETQ. This CDR3 comprises 15 residues. CDR3 loop: CASRATGTANTEAFF. In nucleotides, the CDR3 is TGCGCCAGCAGGGCCACCGGGACAGCGAACACTGAAGCTTTCTTT.

Ten or more counts support this clonotype. V is TRBV3-1 and J is TRBJ1-5; D remains unclear. CDR3 size: 15 residues. V lost 1 base to trimming and J lost 3 bases, with 10 bases between them. Germline V gene sequence: CDR1 LGHDT, CDR2 YNNKEL (reference sequence). CDR3 sequence (DNA): TGTGCCAGCAGCCAAGGGCCCGGTTACAATCAGCCCCAGCATTTT. It yields the protein CASSQGPGYNQPQHF.

Many counts were recorded for this clonotype. V usage is TRBV6-5 and J usage is TRBJ1-1; TRBD1 matches at 11 bases. J lost 7 bases, V lost 4 bases, and 2 bases had no gene match. This CDR3 is 13 amino acids long. In germline, CDR1 is MNHEY, CDR2 SVGAGI. The CDR3 loop is CASSSGQGVEAFF. In nucleotides, the CDR3 is TGTGCCAGCAGTTCGGGACAGGGGGTTGAAGCTTTCTTT.

This clonotype has ten or more counts. The V gene is TRBV11-3, the J gene TRBJ2-3; TRBD2 is a possible D gene (7 bases). The CDR3 is 14 amino acids. Germline V lookup: CDR1 SGHNT, CDR2 YENEEA. V was clipped by 7 bases and J by 2 bases, with 13 bases between them. CDR3 amino acids: CASTPGGLTDTQYF. CDR3 nucleotides: TGTGCCAGCACCCCCGGGGGGCTCACAGATACGCAGTATTTT.

This clonotype showed up many times. This chain uses TRBV12-3 or TRBV12-4 with TRBJ1-2; D might be TRBD1 (5 bases). With 2 bases removed from V and 7 bases from J, the gap between germline ends came to 14 bases. This CDR3 is 14 amino acids long. The CDR3 DNA reads TGTGCCAGCAGTTTAAGGGCGGGCAGGGCTGGCTACACCTTC. It yields the protein CASSLRAGRAGYTF.

This clonotype has at least ten counts. The chain has TRBV11-3 and TRBJ2-6; D is unresolved. The CDR3 is made up of 16 amino acids. Germline values: CDR1 SGHNT, CDR2 YENEEA. V shed 3 bases and J shed 4 bases, with 13 bases lying between them. The CDR3, as DNA: TGTGCCAGCAGCTTTTCTGGGGTCTTGGGGGCCAACGTCCTGACTTTC. This sequence encodes CASSFSGVLGANVLTF.

This clonotype was picked up a small number of times. The chain carries TRBV5-1 and TRBJ2-2, with D perhaps matching TRBD1 or TRBD2 (5 bases each). Germline values: CDR1 SGHRS, CDR2 YFSETQ. V was trimmed by 3 bases and J by 6 bases, leaving 9 bases between them. CDR3 length equals 13 residues. In DNA form, the CDR3 reads TGCGCCAGCAGCTATGGGACGTCCGGGGAGCTGTTTTTT. Protein sequence: CASSYGTSGELFF.

The chain has TRBV19 and TRBJ2-1; maybe TRBD2 (5 bases). Between the trimmed V and J ends, which lost 7 bases and 0 bases, there was a span of 19 bases. There are 17 residues in the CDR3. Per germline, CDR1 LNHDA and CDR2 SQIVND (reference sequence). The CDR3 region is CASKDPLALSSYNEQFF. CDR3 DNA: TGTGCCAGTAAGGATCCTTTAGCGCTATCCTCCTACAATGAGCAGTTCTTC.

Concerning this clonotype: A much larger clone differs by one base, so this may be a read error. This chain uses TRBV3-1 with TRBJ2-5; 8 bases agree with TRBD1. Germline CDR1 is LGHDT and CDR2 is YNNKEL (reference sequence). This CDR3 contains 17 residues. Here the CDR3 DNA reads TGTGCCAGCAGCCAAGAAACTAGGACAGGGTATAGAGAGGCCCAGTACTTC. It translates to CASSQETRTGYREAQYF.

The V gene is TRBV4-1, the J gene TRBJ2-5, with D possibly being TRBD2 (6 bases). The CDR3 runs 13 residues. Trimming removed 3 bases at V and 3 bases at J, with 8 bases between. Germline assignment: CDR1 MGHRA and CDR2 YSYEKL. Written as DNA, the CDR3 is TGCGCCAGCAGCCAGAGGAGGGAAGAGACCCAGTACTTC. It translates to CASSQRREETQYF.

The chain couples TRBV2 to TRBJ2-1, with 7 bases identical to TRBD2. The CDR3 runs to 14 residues. Germline V gene lookup returns CDR1 SNHLY and CDR2 FYNNEI. The ends lost 3 bases at V and 10 bases at J; junction bases unmatched: 9. CDR3 loop: CASSDRAGRREQFF. CDR3 nucleotide sequence: TGTGCCAGCAGTGACCGAGCGGGAAGGAGAGAGCAGTTCTTC.

The table lists this clonotype with many counts. The V gene is TRBV30, the J gene TRBJ1-5; 7 bases are a match to TRBD1. The trim removed 2 bases at V and 7 bases at J, leaving 20 bases unmatched. The CDR3 is 18 amino acids. Per the germline V gene, CDR1 is GTSNPN and CDR2 is SVGIG (reference sequence). The CDR3 region is CAWSPADLTGQRRQPQHF. The CDR3 nucleotides read TGTGCCTGGAGTCCAGCCGATTTGACAGGGCAGAGAAGACAGCCCCAGCATTTT.

This clonotype came up many times. The V call is TRBV30, the J call TRBJ2-7, with D tentatively TRBD1 (5 bases). CDR3 length: 12 residues. V lost 5 bases and J 2 bases, leaving 10 bases between the germline ends. CDR1 is GTSNPN, CDR2 SVGIG, per germline (reference sequence). As DNA, the CDR3 is TGTGCCTGGTGGGGCAGAACCTACGAGCAGTACTTC. This translates into CAWWGRTYEQYF.

This clonotype was recorded once. This may come from a read error, since a much larger clone is one base off. V usage is TRBV6-1 and J usage is TRBJ1-3; D is unclear. Germline CDR1 reads MNHNS; CDR2 reads SASEGT. V gave up 5 bases and J gave up 0 bases, with 11 bases separating them. This CDR3 spans 15 amino acids. CDR3 sequence reads: CASSKGQASGNTIYF. The CDR3 DNA reads TGTGCCAGCAGTAAGGGCCAAGCCTCTGGAAACACCATATATTTT.

This clonotype was observed at least ten times. V usage is TRBV29-1 and J usage is TRBJ1-1; D is ambiguous. This CDR3 has 12 amino acids. Germline-derived CDR1 and CDR2 are SQVTM and ANQGSEA. Trimming took off 6 bases at V and 0 bases at J, with 8 bases between the two ends. The CDR3 sequence is CSVNMLNTEAFF. In DNA, the CDR3 is TGCAGCGTGAACATGCTGAACACTGAAGCTTTCTTT.

This clonotype was counted ten times or more. V usage is TRBV27 and J usage is TRBJ1-6; D possibly corresponds to TRBD1 (6 bases). The CDR3 is 17 amino acids. The V end lost 0 bases, the J end lost 7 bases, and 16 bases lay between the germline ends. Germline CDR1 and CDR2: MNHEY and SMNVEV (reference sequence). The CDR3 is CASSLSSSPRGNSPLHF. Here the CDR3 DNA reads TGTGCCAGCAGTTTATCGTCTTCGCCGAGGGGGAATTCACCCCTCCACTTT.

The rearrangement joins TRBV5-1 to TRBJ1-4, with a possible D match to TRBD1 (6 bases). The CDR3 is made up of 14 amino acids. Trimming stripped 4 bases from V and 8 bases from J, with 15 bases between. Germline CDR1 reads SGHRS; CDR2 reads YFSETQ. The CDR3 spells CASSGTTGGEKLFF. The CDR3 DNA reads as TGCGCCAGCAGCGGGACAACTGGCGGGGAAAAACTGTTTTTT. The variable domain in full, completed from reference TRBV5-1 and TRBJ1-4, reads KAGVTQTPRYLIKTRGQQVTLSCSPISGHRSVSWYQQTPGQGLQFLFEYFSETQRNKGNFPGRFSGRQFSNSRSEMNVSTLELGDSALYLCASSGTTGGEKLFFGSGTQLSVL.

This clonotype was observed many times. The chain combines TRBV30 with TRBJ2-7, with D unresolved. Germline CDR1 is GTSNPN and CDR2 is SVGIG (reference sequence). The CDR3 consists of 11 residues. The ends were cut back, 4 bases at V and 4 bases at J, with 8 bases in the middle. CDR3: CAWMRTYEQYF. The DNA of the CDR3 is TGTGCCTGGATGAGAACATACGAGCAGTACTTC.

This clonotype was observed many times. The V call is TRBV18, the J call TRBJ2-5; no firm D call. The CDR3 sequence is 15 residues long. Germline V gene data show CDR1 as KGHSH and CDR2 as LQKENI. V was pared by 6 bases and J by 1 base, with 15 bases between. CDR3 DNA sequence: TGTGCCAGCTCCCGATACCGGTCACCCCAAGAGACCCAGTACTTC. It encodes CASSRYRSPQETQYF.

The rearrangement links TRBV12-3 or TRBV12-4 to TRBJ2-5; tentatively, D is TRBD2 (6 bases). V was shortened by 6 bases and J by 6 bases, with 11 bases between the two germline ends. The CDR3 totals 12 residues. The CDR3 coding sequence is TGTGCCAGCAGGGACTACGGGAAGACCCAGTACTTC. It translates to CASRDYGKTQYF.

This clonotype appeared many times. The chain has TRBV7-6 and TRBJ1-1; possible D gene TRBD1, 5 bases. The germline V gene has CDR1 SGHVS and CDR2 FNYEAQ. This CDR3 has 13 amino acids. The V end was cut by 5 bases, the J end by 4 bases, with 11 bases between. This CDR3 is CASSRTPTTEAFF. The CDR3 DNA is TGTGCCAGCAGCCGGACACCCACCACTGAAGCTTTCTTT.

The rearrangement links TRBV24-1 to TRBJ2-5, with 7 bases aligning to TRBD2. After removal of 3 bases from V and 5 bases from J, the junction contained 5 bases not matched to a gene. The CDR3 is 14 residues long. In germline, CDR1 is KGHDR, CDR2 SFDVKD. The CDR3 is CATSDLAVPETQYF. In DNA form, the CDR3 reads TGTGCCACCAGTGATCTAGCGGTCCCGGAGACCCAGTACTTC.

The chain links TRBV11-1 to TRBJ2-1; TRBD1 might be the D (6 bases). V was clipped by 5 bases and J by 3 bases, with 14 bases between them. The germline CDR1 and CDR2 sequences are SGHAT and FQDESV (reference sequence). The CDR3 totals 15 residues. CDR3 sequence (DNA): TGTGCCAGCAGCCCCAATGGACAGCTCTACAATGAGCAGTTCTTC. It encodes CASSPNGQLYNEQFF.

This clonotype was observed at least ten times. The chain combines TRBV27 with TRBJ1-1; TRBD1 agrees at 7 bases. The CDR3 extends over 14 amino acids. The germline gives CDR1 MNHEY, CDR2 SMNVEV (reference sequence). J was trimmed by 3 bases and V by 3 bases; bases with no gene match: 4. The CDR3 nucleotides are TGTGCCAGCAGTTTGAACAGGGGCGACACTGAAGCTTTCTTT. Translation gives CASSLNRGDTEAFF.

This clonotype was found many times. The rearrangement links TRBV24-1 to TRBJ2-5; 8 nucleotides align to TRBD1. The length of the CDR3 is 15 residues. The trim removed 6 bases at V and 2 bases at J, leaving 7 bases unmatched. Germline CDR1 and CDR2: KGHDR and SFDVKD. The CDR3 coding sequence is TGTGCCACCAGTATTCGGGGGACAGGTCAAGAGACCCAGTACTTC. Encoded protein: CATSIRGTGQETQYF.

In the case of this clonotype: A read error is possible here, since a much larger clone lies one base away. As the CDR3 is not closed by the conserved phenylalanine or tryptophan, this likely results from a read error. This chain links TRBV7-6 with TRBJ1-1; tentatively, D is TRBD1 (5 bases). The CDR3 is made up of 15 amino acids. The V gene lost 5 bases and the J gene lost 0 bases, with 13 bases spanning the gap. The germline V gene has CDR1 SGHVS and CDR2 FNYEAQ. CDR3 nucleotide sequence: TGTGCCAGCAGCCAAACAGGCCTGATGAACACTGAAGCTTTCCTT. Protein: CASSQTGLMNTEAFL.

This clonotype was picked up many times. The chain carries TRBV20-1 and TRBJ2-2; 9 bases agree with TRBD1. CDR3 length: 16 amino acids. J lost 2 bases, V lost 6 bases, and 10 bases had no gene match. Germline V gives CDR1 DFQATT, CDR2 SNEGSKA (reference sequence). CDR3 in DNA: TGCAGTGCCATCCCCCCGGGACAGGGAAACACCGGGGAGCTGTTTTTT. Translating it yields CSAIPPGQGNTGELFF.